This T cell receptor beta chain was captured by sequencing in a study of technical replicates of blood from a few donors. Germline-derived CDR1 and CDR2 are SGHNT and YYREEE (reference sequence). Trimming stripped 3 bases from V and 6 bases from J, with 15 bases between. The CDR3 sequence is 15 residues long. Assay used: immunoSEQ multiplex PCR; TCRdb lists only in-frame clones, some missing. The sample records about 80,000 clones, roughly 85% being singletons. The sample taken for sequencing was PBMCs. The chain couples TRBV5-4 to TRBJ2-2, with D possibly being TRBD1 (6 bases). The source is a human donor in good health. Some clones in this sample may be carry-over from other donors' samples. The CDR3 loop reads CASSYALGAAGELFF. The CDR3, as DNA: TGTGCCAGCAGCTACGCTTTGGGGGCTGCCGGGGAGCTGTTTTTT.